This TCR beta chain was sequenced during a study of T-cell reconstitution after alpha-beta-depleted transplantation in children. General study points: Day-60 TCRbeta diversity that was high in some patients was derived from surviving recipient T cells and thymic progenitors. T cells produced anew were the main source of T-cell counts and diversity one year after transplant.

Unique molecular identifiers featured in how the TCRbeta library was prepared. TCRdb reprocessed the PCR reads via MiXCR and lists one record per CDR3 protein. The sample holds hundreds of thousands of distinct CDR3 sequences, roughly 13% seen once. Germline lookup yields CDR1 DFQATT and CDR2 SNEGSKA (reference sequence). Germline trimming cut 5 bases from V and 2 bases from J; bases unmatched to any gene: 4. The CDR3 extends over 14 amino acids. This clonotype was seen ten or more times. Its antigen is undetermined. The chain carries TRBV20-1 and TRBJ2-5; 11 nucleotides match TRBD2. The TCR comes from a male patient between 5 and 17 years old who had a stem cell transplant for acute myeloid leukemia, so the T cells may come from the graft donor. The source material was PBMCs, mostly from graft donor cells, sampled 360 days after TCRalphabeta/CD19-depleted stem cell transplant. The CDR3 bases are TGCAGTGCTTCCGGGACTAGCGGACAAGAGACCCAGTACTTC. Translated, it gives CSASGTSGQETQYF.